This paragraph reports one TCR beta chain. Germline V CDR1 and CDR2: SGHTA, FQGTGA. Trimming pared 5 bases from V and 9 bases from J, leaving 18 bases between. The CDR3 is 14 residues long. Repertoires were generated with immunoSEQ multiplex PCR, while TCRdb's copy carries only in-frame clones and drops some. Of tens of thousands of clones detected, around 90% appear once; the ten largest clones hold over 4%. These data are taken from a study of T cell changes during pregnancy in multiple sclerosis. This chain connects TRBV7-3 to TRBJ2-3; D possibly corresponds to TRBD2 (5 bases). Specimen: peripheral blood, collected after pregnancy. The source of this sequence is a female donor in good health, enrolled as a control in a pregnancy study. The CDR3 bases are TGTGCCAGCAGCCCCAGCGCCCCCCCGGGGACGCAGTATTTT. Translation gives CASSPSAPPGTQYF. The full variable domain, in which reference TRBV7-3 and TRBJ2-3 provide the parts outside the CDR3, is GAGVSQTPSNKVTEKGKYVELRCDPISGHTALYWYRQSLGQGPEFLIYFQGTGAADDSGLPNDRFFAVRPEGSVSTLKIQRTERGDSAVYLCASSPSAPPGTQYFGPGTRLTVL.